This T cell receptor (beta chain) was captured in a study of lymphopenia after photon versus proton radiotherapy (dated by TCRdb to about 2019). About the full investigation: In patients with gastrointestinal tumors who developed high-grade lymphopenia, the study compared the immunological effects of photon radiation therapy with those of proton radiation therapy. The goal of the study was to characterize the differences between the two radiation modalities in how they affect the immune system. The cohort comprised about 22 patients with gastrointestinal tumors who received either photon or proton therapy and then developed lymphopenia. Overall study results and their limits: The authors looked at the survival association only in patients who died, and they framed better survival with proton therapy as a possibility rather than a demonstrated result. During treatment, patients who received proton therapy stayed relatively stable, whereas patients who received photon therapy lost naive T cells and TCR diversity and gained effector/memory populations. Once the lymphocyte count had reached its nadir, the repertoires of photon-treated patients showed oligoclonal expansion, particularly of CD8+ Temra cells, and this expansion drove the decline in diversity. Across the cohort, an inverse correlation was found between a larger post-nadir drop in TCR diversity and overall survival time among patients who died.

CDR3 length: 15 amino acids, cysteine to phenylalanine. Of the read, only the CDR3 DNA is kept; its 45 bases are in frame from base 1. Reading the germline V gene gives CDR1 SGHRS and CDR2 YFSETQ. V is cut back by 4 bases and J by 3 bases, with 8 bases in the junction unmatched. About this clone: Its recognized antigen is unknown. No base qualities exist here, and no much larger clone lies one base off it.

Receptor libraries were prepared by the immunoSEQ multiplex PCR assay. T cell repertoires were profiled with deep sequencing of rearranged TCR beta loci together with multiparametric flow cytometry. What TCRdb holds here is the immuneACCESS table cut down to in-frame rearrangements. Part of the clones is not present; checked against another copy, under half of the missing clones reflect an unresolved V gene, and the others are unexplained. This sample lists 65,000 to 85,000 clones; roughly 92% were detected once. The leading ten clones occupy around 2% of the sample. This receptor chain uses TRBV5-1 and TRBJ2-7, with 9 junctional bases fitting TRBD1. The sequences come from peripheral blood, collected from a patient treated with photon-based radiotherapy. The clonotype was recovered from a middle-aged woman with cholangiocarcinoma. CDR3 protein: CASSGNAGQGYEQYF. The nucleotides are TGCGCCAGCAGCGGAAATGCGGGACAGGGCTACGAGCAGTACTTC. Beyond the CDR3, the reference TRBV5-1 and TRBJ2-7 genes provide the residues; the full variable domain reads: KAGVTQTPRYLIKTRGQQVTLSCSPISGHRSVSWYQQTPGQGLQFLFEYFSETQRNKGNFPGRFSGRQFSNSRSEMNVSTLELGDSALYLCASSGNAGQGYEQYFGPGTRLTVT.